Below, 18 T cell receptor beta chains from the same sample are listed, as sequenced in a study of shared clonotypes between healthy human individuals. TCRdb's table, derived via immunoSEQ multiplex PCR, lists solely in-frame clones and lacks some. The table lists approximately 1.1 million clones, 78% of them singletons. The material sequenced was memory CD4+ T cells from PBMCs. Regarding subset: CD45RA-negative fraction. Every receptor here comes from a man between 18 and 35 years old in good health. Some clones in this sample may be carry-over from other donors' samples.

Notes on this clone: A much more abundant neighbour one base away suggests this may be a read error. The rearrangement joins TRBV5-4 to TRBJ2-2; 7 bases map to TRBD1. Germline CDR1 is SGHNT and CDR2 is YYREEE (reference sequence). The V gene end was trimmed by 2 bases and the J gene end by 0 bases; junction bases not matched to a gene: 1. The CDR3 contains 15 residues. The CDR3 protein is CASSLTGANTGELFF. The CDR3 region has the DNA TGTGCCAGCAGCTTAACAGGGGCGAACACCGGGGAGCTGTTTTTT. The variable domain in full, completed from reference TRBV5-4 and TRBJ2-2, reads ETGVTQSPTHLIKTRGQQVTLRCSSQSGHNTVSWYQQALGQGPQFIFQYYREEENGRGNFPPRFSGLQFPNYSSELNVNALELDDSALYLCASSLTGANTGELFFGEGSRLTVL.

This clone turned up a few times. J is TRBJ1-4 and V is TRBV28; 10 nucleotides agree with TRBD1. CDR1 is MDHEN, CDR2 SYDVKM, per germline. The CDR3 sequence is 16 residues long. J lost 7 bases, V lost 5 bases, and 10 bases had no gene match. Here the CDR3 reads CASSGRWGTGAEKLFF. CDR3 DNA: TGTGCCAGCAGTGGCCGGTGGGGGACAGGGGCTGAAAAACTGTTTTTT.

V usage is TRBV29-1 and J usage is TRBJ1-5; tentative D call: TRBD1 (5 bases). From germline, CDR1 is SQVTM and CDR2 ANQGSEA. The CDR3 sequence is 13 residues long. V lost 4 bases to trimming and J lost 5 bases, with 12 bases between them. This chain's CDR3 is CSVGPGADQPQHF. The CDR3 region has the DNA TGCAGCGTTGGACCCGGGGCAGATCAGCCCCAGCATTTT.

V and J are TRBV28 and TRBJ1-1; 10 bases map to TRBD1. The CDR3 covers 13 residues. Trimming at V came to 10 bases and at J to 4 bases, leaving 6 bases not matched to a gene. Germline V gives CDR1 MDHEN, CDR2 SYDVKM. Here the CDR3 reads CAITGQGVTEAFF. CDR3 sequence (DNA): TGTGCCATCACCGGACAGGGGGTCACTGAAGCTTTCTTT.

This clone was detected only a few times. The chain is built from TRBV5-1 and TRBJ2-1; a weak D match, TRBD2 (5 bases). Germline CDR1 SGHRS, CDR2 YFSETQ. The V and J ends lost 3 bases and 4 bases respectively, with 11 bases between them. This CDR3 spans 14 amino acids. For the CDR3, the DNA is TGCGCCAGCAGCTCTAGGACTCTTTACAATGAGCAGTTCTTC. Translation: CASSSRTLYNEQFF.

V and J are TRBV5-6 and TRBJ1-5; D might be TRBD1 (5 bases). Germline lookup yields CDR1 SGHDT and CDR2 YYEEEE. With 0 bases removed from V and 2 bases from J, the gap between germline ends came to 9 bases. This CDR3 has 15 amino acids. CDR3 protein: CASSLDGTGNQPQHF. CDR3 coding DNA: TGTGCCAGCAGCTTGGACGGGACGGGCAATCAGCCCCAGCATTTT.

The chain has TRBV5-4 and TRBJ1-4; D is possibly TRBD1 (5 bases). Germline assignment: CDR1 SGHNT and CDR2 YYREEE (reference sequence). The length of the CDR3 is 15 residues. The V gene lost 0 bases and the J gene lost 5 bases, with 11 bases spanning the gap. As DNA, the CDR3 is TGTGCCAGCAGCTTGGGGGTGGGGGAAAATGAAAAACTGTTTTTT. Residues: CASSLGVGENEKLFF.

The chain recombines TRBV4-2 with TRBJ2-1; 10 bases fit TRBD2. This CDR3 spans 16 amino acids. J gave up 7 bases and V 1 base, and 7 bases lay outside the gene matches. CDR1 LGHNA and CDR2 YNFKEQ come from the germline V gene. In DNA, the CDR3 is TGTGCCAGCAGCCAAGGGGGACTAGCGACCGCTAATGAGCAGTTCTTC. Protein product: CASSQGGLATANEQFF.

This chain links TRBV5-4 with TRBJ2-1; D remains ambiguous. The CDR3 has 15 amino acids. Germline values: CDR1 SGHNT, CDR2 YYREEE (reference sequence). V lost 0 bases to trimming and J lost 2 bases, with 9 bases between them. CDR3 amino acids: CASSLDQRTYNEQFF. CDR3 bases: TGTGCCAGCAGCTTGGACCAGCGAACCTACAATGAGCAGTTCTTC.

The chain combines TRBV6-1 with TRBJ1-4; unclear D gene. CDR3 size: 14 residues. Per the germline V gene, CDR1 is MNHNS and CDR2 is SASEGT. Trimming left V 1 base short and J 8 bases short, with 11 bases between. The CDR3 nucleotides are TGTGCCAGCAGTGAAGTACGGAGAGGGGAAAAACTGTTTTTT. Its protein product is CASSEVRRGEKLFF.

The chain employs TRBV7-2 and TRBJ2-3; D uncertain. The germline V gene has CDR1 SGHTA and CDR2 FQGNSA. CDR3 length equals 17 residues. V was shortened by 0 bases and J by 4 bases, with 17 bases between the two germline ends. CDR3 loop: CASSLASPGPWADTQYF. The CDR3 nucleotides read TGTGCCAGCAGCTTAGCGTCTCCCGGACCTTGGGCAGATACGCAGTATTTT.

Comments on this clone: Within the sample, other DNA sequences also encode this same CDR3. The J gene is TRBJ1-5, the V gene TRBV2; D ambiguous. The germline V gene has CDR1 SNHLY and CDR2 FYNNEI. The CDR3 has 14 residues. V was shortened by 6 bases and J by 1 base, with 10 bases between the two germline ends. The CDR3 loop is CASSVDTSNQPQHF. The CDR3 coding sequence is TGTGCCAGCAGCGTTGACACGAGCAATCAGCCCCAGCATTTT.

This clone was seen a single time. The CDR3 is CASRDGLAGEVQYF. The DNA for the CDR3 is TGTGCCAGCAGGGACGGACTAGCGGGAGAGGTTCAGTACTTC. This chain connects TRBV2 to TRBJ2-7, with TRBD2 matching 13 bases. The junction had 9 bases not matched to a gene; V was cut back by 6 bases and J by 10 bases. From germline, CDR1 is SNHLY and CDR2 FYNNEI. This CDR3 is built from 14 residues. Supplemented by reference TRBV2 and TRBJ2-7, the full variable domain reads EPEVTQTPSHQVTQMGQEVILRCVPISNHLYFYWYRQILGQKVEFLVSFYNNEISEKSEIFDDQFSVERPDGSNFTLKIRSTKLEDSAMYFCASRDGLAGEVQYFGPGTRLTVT.

The CDR3 spells CASIPHGNYEQFF. CDR3 sequence (DNA): TGTGCCAGCATTCCCCACGGGAACTATGAGCAGTTCTTC. This chain joins TRBV28 and TRBJ2-1, with D possibly being TRBD2 (5 bases). This CDR3 contains 13 residues. The germline CDR1 and CDR2 sequences are MDHEN and SYDVKM. Trimming left V 7 bases short and J 8 bases short, with 15 bases between.

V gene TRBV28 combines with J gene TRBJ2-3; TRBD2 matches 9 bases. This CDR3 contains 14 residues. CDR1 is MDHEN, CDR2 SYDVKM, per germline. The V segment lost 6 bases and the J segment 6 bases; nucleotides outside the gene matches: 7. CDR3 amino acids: CASRSAGGRDTQYF. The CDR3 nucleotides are TGTGCCAGCAGGAGCGCGGGGGGGAGGGATACGCAGTATTTT.

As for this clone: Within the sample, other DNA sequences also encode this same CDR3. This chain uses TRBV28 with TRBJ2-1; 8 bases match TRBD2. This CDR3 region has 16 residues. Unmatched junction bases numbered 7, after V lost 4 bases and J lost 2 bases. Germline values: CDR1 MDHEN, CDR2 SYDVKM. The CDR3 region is CASSSLAGGAYNEQFF. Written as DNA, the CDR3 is TGTGCCAGCAGTTCGTTGGCCGGGGGGGCCTACAATGAGCAGTTCTTC.

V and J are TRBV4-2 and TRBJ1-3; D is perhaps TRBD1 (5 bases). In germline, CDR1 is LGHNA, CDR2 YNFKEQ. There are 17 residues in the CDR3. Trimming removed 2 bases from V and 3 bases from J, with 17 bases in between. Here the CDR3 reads CASSQFSPGGSGNTIYF. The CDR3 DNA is TGTGCCAGCAGCCAATTCTCACCGGGGGGTAGTGGAAACACCATATATTTT.

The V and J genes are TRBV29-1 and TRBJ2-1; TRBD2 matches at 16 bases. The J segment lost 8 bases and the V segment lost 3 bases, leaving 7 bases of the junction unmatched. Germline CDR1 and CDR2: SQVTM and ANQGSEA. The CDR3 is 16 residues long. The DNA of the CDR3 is TGCAGCGTTGATGGGACTAGCGGGAGGGTGGGAGATGAGCAGTTCTTC. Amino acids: CSVDGTSGRVGDEQFF.